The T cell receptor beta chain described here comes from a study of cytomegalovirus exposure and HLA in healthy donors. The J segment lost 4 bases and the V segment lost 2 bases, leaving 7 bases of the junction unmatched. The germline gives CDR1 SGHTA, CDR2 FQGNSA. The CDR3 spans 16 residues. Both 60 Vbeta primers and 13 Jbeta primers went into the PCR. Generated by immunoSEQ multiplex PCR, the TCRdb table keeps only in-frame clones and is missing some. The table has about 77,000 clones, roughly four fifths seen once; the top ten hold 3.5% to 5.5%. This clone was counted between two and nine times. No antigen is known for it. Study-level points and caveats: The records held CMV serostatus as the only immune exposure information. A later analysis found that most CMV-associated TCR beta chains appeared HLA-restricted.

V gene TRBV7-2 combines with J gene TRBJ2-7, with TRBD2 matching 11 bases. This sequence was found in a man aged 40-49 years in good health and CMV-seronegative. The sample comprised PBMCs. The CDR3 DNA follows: TGTGCCAGCAGCTTATCCGGGACTAGCGGAAAGTACGAGCAGTACTTC. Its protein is CASSLSGTSGKYEQYF.